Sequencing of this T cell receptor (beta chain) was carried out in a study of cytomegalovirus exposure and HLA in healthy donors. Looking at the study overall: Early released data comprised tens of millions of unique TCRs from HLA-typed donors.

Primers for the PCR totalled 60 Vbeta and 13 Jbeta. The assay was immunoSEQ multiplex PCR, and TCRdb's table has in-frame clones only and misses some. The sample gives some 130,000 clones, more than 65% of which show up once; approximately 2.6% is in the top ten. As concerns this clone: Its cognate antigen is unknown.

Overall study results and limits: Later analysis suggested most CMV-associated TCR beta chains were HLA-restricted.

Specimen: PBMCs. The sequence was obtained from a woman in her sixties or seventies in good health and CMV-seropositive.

CDR3 in DNA: TGTGCCAGCAGCCTAGGAATGAACACTGAAGCTTTCTTT. Protein: CASSLGMNTEAFF. The chain is built from TRBV7-3 and TRBJ1-1; no clear D. The CDR3 totals 13 residues. Germline values: CDR1 SGHTA, CDR2 FQGTGA. Trimming removed 5 bases from V and 0 bases from J, with 7 bases in between.